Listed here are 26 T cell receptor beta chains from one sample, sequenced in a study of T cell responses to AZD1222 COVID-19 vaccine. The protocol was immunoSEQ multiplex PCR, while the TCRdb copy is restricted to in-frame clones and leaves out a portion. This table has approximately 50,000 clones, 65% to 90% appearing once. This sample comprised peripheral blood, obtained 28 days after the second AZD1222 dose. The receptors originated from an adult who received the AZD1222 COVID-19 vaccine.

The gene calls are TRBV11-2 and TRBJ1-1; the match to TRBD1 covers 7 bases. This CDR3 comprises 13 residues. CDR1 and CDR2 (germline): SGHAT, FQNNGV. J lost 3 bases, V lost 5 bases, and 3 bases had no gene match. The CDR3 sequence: CASSGQGDTEAFF. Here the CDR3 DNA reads TGTGCCAGCAGCGGTCAGGGGGACACTGAAGCTTTCTTT.

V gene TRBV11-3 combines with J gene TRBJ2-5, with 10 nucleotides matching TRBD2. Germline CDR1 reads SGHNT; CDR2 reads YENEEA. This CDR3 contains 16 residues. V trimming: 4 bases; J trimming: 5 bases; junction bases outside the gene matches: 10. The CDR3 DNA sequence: TGTGCCAGCAGCTCCGGGAGCGGGAGGGCCATCGAGACCCAGTACTTC. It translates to CASSSGSGRAIETQYF. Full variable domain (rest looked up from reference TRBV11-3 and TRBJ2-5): EAGVVQSPRYKIIEKKQPVAFWCNPISGHNTLYWYLQNLGQGPELLIRYENEEAVDDSQLPKDRFSAERLKGVDSTLKIQPAELGDSAVYLCASSSGSGRAIETQYFGPGTRLLVL.

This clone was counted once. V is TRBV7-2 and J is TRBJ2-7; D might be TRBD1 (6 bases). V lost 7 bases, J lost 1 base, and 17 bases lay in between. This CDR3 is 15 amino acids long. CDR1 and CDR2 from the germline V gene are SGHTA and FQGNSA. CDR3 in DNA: TGTGCCAGCAATGGGGGTATACAGGGATCCTACGAGCAGTACTTC. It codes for CASNGGIQGSYEQYF. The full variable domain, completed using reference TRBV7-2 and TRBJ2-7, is GAGVSQSPSNKVTEKGKDVELRCDPISGHTALYWYRQSLGQGLEFLIYFQGNSAPDKSGLPSDRFSAERTGGSVSTLTIQRTQQEDSAVYLCASNGGIQGSYEQYFGPGTRLTVT.

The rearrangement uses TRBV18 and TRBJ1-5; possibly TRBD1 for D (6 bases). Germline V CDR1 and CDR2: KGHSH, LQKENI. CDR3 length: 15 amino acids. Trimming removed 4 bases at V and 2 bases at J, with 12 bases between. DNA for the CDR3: TGTGCCAGCTCACTACAGGGTTCGGGCAATCAGCCCCAGCATTTT. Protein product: CASSLQGSGNQPQHF.

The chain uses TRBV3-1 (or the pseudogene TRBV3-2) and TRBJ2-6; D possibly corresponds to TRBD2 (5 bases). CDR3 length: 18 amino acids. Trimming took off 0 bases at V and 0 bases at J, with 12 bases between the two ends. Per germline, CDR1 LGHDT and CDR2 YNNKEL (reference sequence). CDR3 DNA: TGTGCCAGCAGCCAAGATGATCACGGGGACTCTGGGGCCAACGTCCTGACTTTC. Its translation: CASSQDDHGDSGANVLTF.

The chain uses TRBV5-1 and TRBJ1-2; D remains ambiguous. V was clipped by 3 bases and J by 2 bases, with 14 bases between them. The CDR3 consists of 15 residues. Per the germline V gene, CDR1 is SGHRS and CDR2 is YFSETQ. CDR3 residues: CASSSQTGSNYGYTF. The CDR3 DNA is TGCGCCAGCAGCTCCCAGACTGGCTCGAACTATGGCTACACCTTC.

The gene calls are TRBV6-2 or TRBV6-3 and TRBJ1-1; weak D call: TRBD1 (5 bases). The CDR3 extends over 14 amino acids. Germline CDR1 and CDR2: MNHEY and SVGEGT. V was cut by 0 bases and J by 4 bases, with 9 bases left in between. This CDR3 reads CASSYSLGGTEAFF. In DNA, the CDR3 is TGTGCCAGCAGTTACTCGTTGGGGGGCACTGAAGCTTTCTTT.

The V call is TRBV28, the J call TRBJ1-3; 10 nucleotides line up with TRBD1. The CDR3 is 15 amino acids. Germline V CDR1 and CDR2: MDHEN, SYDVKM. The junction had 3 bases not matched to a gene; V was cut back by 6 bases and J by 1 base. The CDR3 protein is CASSLGQGSGNTIYF. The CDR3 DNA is TGTGCCAGCAGCTTGGGACAGGGGTCTGGAAACACCATATATTTT.

The CDR3 DNA sequence: TGTGCCAGCAGTTCCCCCTTACTCGGAACCGGGGAGCTGTTTTTT. Amino acids: CASSSPLLGTGELFF. The J gene is TRBJ2-2, the V gene TRBV6-2 or TRBV6-3; D unresolved. Looked up from germline, CDR1 is MNHEY and CDR2 is SVGEGT. This CDR3 spans 15 amino acids. Trimming cost V 4 bases and J 5 bases, with 14 bases left between them.

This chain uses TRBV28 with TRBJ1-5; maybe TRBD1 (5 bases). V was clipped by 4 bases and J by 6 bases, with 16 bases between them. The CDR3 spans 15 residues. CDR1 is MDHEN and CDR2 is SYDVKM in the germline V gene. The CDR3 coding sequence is TGTGCCAGCAGTTCGAACGGGGGAGGTAGTCAGCCCCAGCATTTT. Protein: CASSSNGGGSQPQHF.

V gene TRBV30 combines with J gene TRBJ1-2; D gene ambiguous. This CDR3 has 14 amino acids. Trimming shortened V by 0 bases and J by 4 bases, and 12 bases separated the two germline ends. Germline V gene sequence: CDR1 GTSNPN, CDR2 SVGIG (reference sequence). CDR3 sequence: CAWSVQKGFYGYTF. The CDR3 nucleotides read TGTGCCTGGAGTGTACAAAAGGGATTCTATGGCTACACCTTC.

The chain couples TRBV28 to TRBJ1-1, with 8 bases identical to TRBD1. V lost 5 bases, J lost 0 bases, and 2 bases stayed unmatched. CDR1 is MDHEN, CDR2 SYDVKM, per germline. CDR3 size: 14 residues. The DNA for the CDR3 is TGTGCCAGCAGTCGGGACAGGATGAACACTGAAGCTTTCTTT. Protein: CASSRDRMNTEAFF. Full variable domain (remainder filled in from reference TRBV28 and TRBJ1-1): DVKVTQSSRYLVKRTGEKVFLECVQDMDHENMFWYRQDPGLGLRLIYFSYDVKMKEKGDIPEGYSVSREKKERFSLILESASTNQTSMYLCASSRDRMNTEAFFGQGTRLTVV.

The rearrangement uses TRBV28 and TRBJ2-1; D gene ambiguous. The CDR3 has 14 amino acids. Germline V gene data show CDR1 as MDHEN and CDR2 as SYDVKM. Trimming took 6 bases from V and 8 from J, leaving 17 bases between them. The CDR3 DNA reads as TGTGCCAGCAGGCCCAAGTTAAAGAATTATGAGCAGTTCTTC. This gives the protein CASRPKLKNYEQFF.

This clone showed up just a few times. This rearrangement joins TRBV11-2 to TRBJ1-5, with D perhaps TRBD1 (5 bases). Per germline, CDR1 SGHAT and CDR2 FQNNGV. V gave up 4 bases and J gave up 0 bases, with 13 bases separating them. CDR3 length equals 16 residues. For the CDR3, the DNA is TGTGCCAGCAGCTCCCTGGGGGGATATAGCAATCAGCCCCAGCATTTT. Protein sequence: CASSSLGGYSNQPQHF. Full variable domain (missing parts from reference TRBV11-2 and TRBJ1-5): EAGVAQSPRYKIIEKRQSVAFWCNPISGHATLYWYQQILGQGPKLLIQFQNNGVVDDSQLPKDRFSAERLKGVDSTLKIQPAKLEDSAVYLCASSSLGGYSNQPQHFGDGTRLSIL.

This CDR3 is CASSRWDTGNTIYF. CDR3 sequence (DNA): TGTGCCAGCAGTCGTTGGGACACTGGAAACACCATATATTTT. The chain is built from TRBV6-5 and TRBJ1-3; D perhaps matches TRBD1 (6 bases). This CDR3 spans 14 amino acids. Trimming removed 5 bases at V and 2 bases at J, with 10 bases between. CDR1 and CDR2 from the germline V gene are MNHEY and SVGAGI.

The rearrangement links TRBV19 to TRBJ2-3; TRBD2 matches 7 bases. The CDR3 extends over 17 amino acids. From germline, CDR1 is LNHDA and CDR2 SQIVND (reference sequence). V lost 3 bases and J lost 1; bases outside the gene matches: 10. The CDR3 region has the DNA TGTGCCAGTAGTATCTTCCGGGGAGGGGAGGGCACAGATACGCAGTATTTT. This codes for CASSIFRGGEGTDTQYF.

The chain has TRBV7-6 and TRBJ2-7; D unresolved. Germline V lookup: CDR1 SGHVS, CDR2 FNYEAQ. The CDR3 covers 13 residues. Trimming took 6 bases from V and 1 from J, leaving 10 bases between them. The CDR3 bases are TGTGCCAGCAGTCTGGACCAATCCTACGAGCAGTACTTC. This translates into CASSLDQSYEQYF.

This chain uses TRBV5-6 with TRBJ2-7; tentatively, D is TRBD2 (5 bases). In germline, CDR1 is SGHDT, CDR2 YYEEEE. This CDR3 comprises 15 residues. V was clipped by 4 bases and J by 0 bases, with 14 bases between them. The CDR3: CASSQLPGGSYEQYF. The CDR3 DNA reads TGTGCCAGCAGCCAGTTACCCGGAGGCTCCTACGAGCAGTACTTC. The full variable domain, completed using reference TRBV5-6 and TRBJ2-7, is DAGVTQSPTHLIKTRGQQVTLRCSPKSGHDTVSWYQQALGQGPQFIFQYYEEEERQRGNFPDRFSGHQFPNYSSELNVNALLLGDSALYLCASSQLPGGSYEQYFGPGTRLTVT.

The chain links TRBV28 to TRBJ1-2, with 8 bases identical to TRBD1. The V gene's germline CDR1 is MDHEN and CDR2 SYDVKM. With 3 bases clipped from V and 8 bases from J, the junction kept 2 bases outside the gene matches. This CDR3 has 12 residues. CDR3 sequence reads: CASSFSGGGYTF. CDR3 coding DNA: TGTGCCAGCAGTTTCTCAGGGGGCGGCTACACCTTC.

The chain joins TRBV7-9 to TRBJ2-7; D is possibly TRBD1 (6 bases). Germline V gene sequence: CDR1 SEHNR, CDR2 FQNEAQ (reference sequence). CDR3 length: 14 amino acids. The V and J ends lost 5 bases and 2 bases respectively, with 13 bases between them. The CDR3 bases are TGTGCCAGCAGCCCAAATCCAGGGGCCTACGAGCAGTACTTC. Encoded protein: CASSPNPGAYEQYF.

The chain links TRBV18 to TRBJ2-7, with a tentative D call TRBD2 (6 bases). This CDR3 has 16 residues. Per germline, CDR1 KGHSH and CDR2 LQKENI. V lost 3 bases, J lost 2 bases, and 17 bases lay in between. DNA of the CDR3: TGTGCCAGCTCACCTTTGGGTCAGCGGGTTGCCTACGAGCAGTACTTC. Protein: CASSPLGQRVAYEQYF.

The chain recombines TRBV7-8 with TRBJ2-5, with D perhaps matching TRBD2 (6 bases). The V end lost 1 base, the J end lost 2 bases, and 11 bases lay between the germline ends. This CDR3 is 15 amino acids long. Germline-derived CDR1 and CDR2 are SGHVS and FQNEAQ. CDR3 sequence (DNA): TGTGCCAGCAGCTTAGAGGTGGCGGGACAAGAGACCCAGTACTTC. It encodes CASSLEVAGQETQYF.

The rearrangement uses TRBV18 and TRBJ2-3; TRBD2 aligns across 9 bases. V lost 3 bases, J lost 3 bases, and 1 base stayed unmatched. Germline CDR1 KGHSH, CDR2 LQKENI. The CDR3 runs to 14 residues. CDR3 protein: CASSPSGRTDTQYF. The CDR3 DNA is TGTGCCAGCTCACCTAGCGGGAGAACAGATACGCAGTATTTT.

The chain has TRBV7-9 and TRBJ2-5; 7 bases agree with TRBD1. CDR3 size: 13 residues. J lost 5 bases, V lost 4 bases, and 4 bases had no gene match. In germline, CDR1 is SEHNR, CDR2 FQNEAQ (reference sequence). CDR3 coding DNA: TGTGCCAGCAGCTGGGACAGAAGGGAGACCCAGTACTTC. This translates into CASSWDRRETQYF. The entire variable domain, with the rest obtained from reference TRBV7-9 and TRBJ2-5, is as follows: DTGVSQNPRHKITKRGQNVTFRCDPISEHNRLYWYRQTLGQGPEFLTYFQNEAQLEKSRLLSDRFSAERPKGSFSTLEIQRTEQGDSAMYLCASSWDRRETQYFGPGTRLLVL.

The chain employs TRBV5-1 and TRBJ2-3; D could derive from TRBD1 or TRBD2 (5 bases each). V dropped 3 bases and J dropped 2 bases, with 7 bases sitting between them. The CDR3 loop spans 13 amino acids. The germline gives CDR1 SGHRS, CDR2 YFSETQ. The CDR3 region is CASSWGTTDTQYF. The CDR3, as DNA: TGCGCCAGCAGCTGGGGGACCACAGATACGCAGTATTTT.

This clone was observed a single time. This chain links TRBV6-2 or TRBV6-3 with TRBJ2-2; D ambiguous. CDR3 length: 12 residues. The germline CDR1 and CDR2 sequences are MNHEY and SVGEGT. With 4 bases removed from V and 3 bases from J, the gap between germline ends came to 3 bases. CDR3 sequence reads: CASSSYTGELFF. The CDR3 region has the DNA TGTGCCAGCAGTTCTTACACCGGGGAGCTGTTTTTT.